Included here is one TCR beta chain sequence, with context. Its matching antigen is unknown. This record comes from a study of T cells in localized non-small cell lung cancer. Study-wide results and caveats: A single tumor region was sequenced, leaving heterogeneity possible. Adjacent uninvolved lung had the highest clonality, suggesting focused antigen responses.

Sequencing used immunoSEQ multiplex PCR; TCRdb keeps in-frame clones, though not all of them. The repertoire includes approximately 40,000 clones, around 85% of them detected once, and 5% to 7% sits in the top ten. This material consisted of peripheral blood, taken before any cancer treatment. The receptor comes from a man aged 35-75 years with stage I lung adenocarcinoma.

The CDR3 reads CASDYGGQGADTQYF. CDR3 in DNA: TGTGCCAGCGATTACGGGGGACAGGGGGCAGATACGCAGTATTTT. V gene TRBV6-6 combines with J gene TRBJ2-3; 11 positions agree with TRBD1. CDR3 length: 15 amino acids. The V segment lost 8 bases and the J segment 4 bases; nucleotides outside the gene matches: 8. CDR1 MNHNY and CDR2 SVGAGI come from the germline V gene (reference sequence).